These 17 T cell receptor beta chains were all obtained from the same sample, sequenced in a study of blood T cell repertoires in COVID-19. Repertoires were generated with immunoSEQ multiplex PCR, while TCRdb's copy carries only in-frame clones and drops some. The data contain about 140,000 clones, 80% to 90% of them singletons. The material sequenced was peripheral blood. Receptors were obtained from a man between 60 and 70 years old with active or convalescent COVID-19.

The V gene is TRBV14, the J gene TRBJ2-3; the D is unclear. There are 13 residues in the CDR3. V shed 1 base and J shed 8 bases, with 10 bases lying between them. The germline V gene has CDR1 SGHDN and CDR2 FVKESK. CDR3 bases: TGTGCCAGCAGCCAAGCTCGACATGGTACGCAGTATTTT. Its protein product is CASSQARHGTQYF.

The V gene is TRBV2, the J gene TRBJ1-1; maybe TRBD1 (5 bases). The CDR3 covers 13 residues. V lost 1 base, J lost 5 bases, and 8 bases lay in between. Germline assignment: CDR1 SNHLY and CDR2 FYNNEI. CDR3 in DNA: TGTGCCAGCAGTGAAGGGGGGGTAACTGAAGCTTTCTTT. It is translated as CASSEGGVTEAFF. The full variable domain, with the rest looked up from reference TRBV2 and TRBJ1-1, is EPEVTQTPSHQVTQMGQEVILRCVPISNHLYFYWYRQILGQKVEFLVSFYNNEISEKSEIFDDQFSVERPDGSNFTLKIRSTKLEDSAMYFCASSEGGVTEAFFGQGTRLTVV.

V is TRBV6-5 and J is TRBJ2-3, with TRBD1 matching 8 bases. J gave up 4 bases and V 6 bases, and 9 bases lay outside the gene matches. This CDR3 is 15 amino acids long. Germline-derived CDR1 and CDR2 are MNHEY and SVGAGI. This chain's CDR3 is CASRLDRGRPDTQYF. CDR3 in DNA: TGTGCCAGCAGATTAGACAGGGGACGCCCAGATACGCAGTATTTT.

The V and J genes are TRBV4-1 and TRBJ2-3; the D gene is possibly TRBD2 (6 bases). V was pared by 4 bases and J by 0 bases, with 8 bases between. The CDR3 length is 14 residues. The germline V gene encodes CDR1 MGHRA and CDR2 YSYEKL. This chain's CDR3 is CASSLGTSTDTQYF. The CDR3 DNA is TGCGCCAGCAGCCTCGGGACTAGCACAGATACGCAGTATTTT.

This chain connects TRBV28 to TRBJ1-1, with D maybe TRBD1 (5 bases). The CDR3 is 15 residues long. Looked up from germline, CDR1 is MDHEN and CDR2 is SYDVKM. Trimming took off 3 bases at V and 5 bases at J, with 16 bases between the two ends. The CDR3 coding sequence is TGTGCCAGCAGTTTGGGCAGGGATGGTTGGACTGAAGCTTTCTTT. Its translation is CASSLGRDGWTEAFF.

Concerning this clone: The same CDR3 also results from other DNA sequences found in this sample. The chain is built from TRBV15 and TRBJ1-5; maybe TRBD1 (5 bases). CDR1 is LNHNV, CDR2 YYDKDF, per germline (reference sequence). Trimming stripped 0 bases from V and 4 bases from J, with 7 bases between. CDR3 size: 14 residues. For the CDR3, the DNA is TGTGCCACCAGCAGAGATCGGGGGAATCAGCCCCAGCATTTT. It is translated as CATSRDRGNQPQHF. The full variable domain, with the rest looked up from reference TRBV15 and TRBJ1-5, is DAMVIQNPRYQVTQFGKPVTLSCSQTLNHNVMYWYQQKSSQAPKLLFHYYDKDFNNEADTPDNFQSRRPNTSFCFLDIRSPGLGDTAMYLCATSRDRGNQPQHFGDGTRLSIL.

The gene calls are TRBV9 and TRBJ2-2; 11 bases fit TRBD2. The length of the CDR3 is 17 residues. The germline CDR1 and CDR2 sequences are SGDLS and YYNGEE. V dropped 0 bases and J dropped 3; count of bases not matched to a gene: 4. CDR3 coding DNA: TGTGCCAGCAGCGTAGAGACTAGCGGGAAGGACACCGGGGAGCTGTTTTTT. Translation: CASSVETSGKDTGELFF.

In nucleotides, the CDR3 is TGCGCCAGCAGCTTGACGACAGACACTGAAGCTTTCTTT. Amino acid sequence: CASSLTTDTEAFF. The genes are TRBV5-1 and TRBJ1-1; TRBD1 is a possible D gene (5 bases). CDR3 size: 13 residues. Germline CDR1 reads SGHRS; CDR2 reads YFSETQ. V lost 1 base and J lost 3, with 7 bases in between.

As for this clone: One end of the junction varies from germline; a read error may be responsible. The chain's CDR3 is CTSSRGTGSSGANVLTF. The CDR3 DNA reads as TGTACCAGTAGTAGGGGGACAGGGAGCTCTGGGGCCAACGTCCTGACTTTC. The chain combines TRBV19 with TRBJ2-6; TRBD1 agrees at 9 bases. This CDR3 has 17 amino acids. CDR1 is LNHDA, CDR2 SQIVND, per germline (reference sequence).

In this sample, this clone turned up a few times. The rearrangement joins TRBV5-8 to TRBJ2-1; 8 bases fit TRBD2. CDR1 is SGHTS, CDR2 YDEGEE, per germline. CDR3 length: 15 residues. V dropped 1 base and J dropped 4; count of bases not matched to a gene: 4. The CDR3 region has the DNA TGTGCCAGCAGCTTGTTTAGCGGGGATTACAATGAGCAGTTCTTC. Translating gives CASSLFSGDYNEQFF. The full variable domain, completed using reference TRBV5-8 and TRBJ2-1, is EAGVTQSPTHLIKTRGQQATLRCSPISGHTSVYWYQQALGLGLQFLLWYDEGEERNRGNFPPRFSGRQFPNYSSELNVNALELEDSALYLCASSLFSGDYNEQFFGPGTRLTVL.

V gene TRBV5-5 combines with J gene TRBJ2-5, with 10 positions matching TRBD2. Germline trimming cut 0 bases from V and 1 base from J; bases unmatched to any gene: 15. Looked up from germline, CDR1 is SGHKS and CDR2 is YYEKEE (reference sequence). CDR3 length: 20 amino acids. CDR3 in DNA: TGTGCCAGCAGCTTGGGACAGCAGCTTTTAGCGGGAGGCCGCCAAGAGACCCAGTACTTC. Amino acids: CASSLGQQLLAGGRQETQYF.

The genes are TRBV5-1 and TRBJ2-3; 10 positions agree with TRBD2. The CDR3 totals 15 residues. Germline CDR1 reads SGHRS; CDR2 reads YFSETQ. V trimming: 4 bases; J trimming: 5 bases; junction bases outside the gene matches: 7. The chain's CDR3 is CASSTLAGEVDTQYF. The CDR3 bases are TGCGCCAGCAGCACCCTAGCGGGAGAGGTAGATACGCAGTATTTT.

The rearrangement links TRBV19 to TRBJ2-2; TRBD2 agrees at 9 bases. CDR3 length: 13 amino acids. Germline lookup yields CDR1 LNHDA and CDR2 SQIVND (reference sequence). With 6 bases clipped from V and 7 bases from J, the junction kept 3 bases outside the gene matches. CDR3 in amino acids: CASRREGRGELFF. In DNA, the CDR3 is TGTGCCAGTAGGCGGGAGGGCCGCGGGGAGCTGTTTTTT.

The chain employs TRBV11-2 and TRBJ2-5; tentative D call: TRBD2 (6 bases). CDR1 and CDR2 from the germline V gene are SGHAT and FQNNGV. The CDR3 totals 15 residues. With 1 base removed from V and 4 bases from J, the gap between germline ends came to 13 bases. CDR3 sequence: CASSLAGSFLETQYF. The DNA of the CDR3 is TGTGCCAGCAGCTTAGCCGGGAGTTTTCTAGAGACCCAGTACTTC.

The rearrangement links TRBV6-6 to TRBJ1-1, with D unresolved. This CDR3 contains 15 residues. Trimming stripped 2 bases from V and 0 bases from J, with 10 bases between. In germline, CDR1 is MNHNY, CDR2 SVGAGI (reference sequence). DNA for the CDR3: TGTGCCAGCAGTTACGATAGGAGCATGAACACTGAAGCTTTCTTT. Translation gives CASSYDRSMNTEAFF.

The chain uses TRBV4-3 and TRBJ1-2; D might be TRBD1 (5 bases). This CDR3 is built from 16 residues. Germline-derived CDR1 and CDR2 are LGHNA and YSLEER. V was cut by 0 bases and J by 0 bases, with 11 bases left in between. The CDR3 loop reads CASSQDLTGSNYGYTF. The CDR3 region has the DNA TGCGCCAGCAGCCAAGATCTTACAGGTTCTAACTATGGCTACACCTTC.

The chain employs TRBV19 and TRBJ2-1; 10 nucleotides align to TRBD2. After removal of 5 bases from V and 7 bases from J, the junction contained 8 bases not matched to a gene. Germline V gene data show CDR1 as LNHDA and CDR2 as SQIVND (reference sequence). The CDR3 covers 15 residues. CDR3 nucleotides: TGTGCCAGTAGTTTGCGACTAGCGGGCGCGAATGAGCAGTTCTTC. It codes for CASSLRLAGANEQFF.